This TCR beta chain appears in the sequencing data of a study of metastatic and nonmetastatic thyroid tumors. About this clone itself: The junction differs from germline at one of its ends, possibly a read error.

Patients were all untreated before their thyroid surgery. TCRdb called clones again from the PCR reads with MiXCR. The sample lists 15,000 to 20,000 clones; over 25% were seen once. Sequencing input: blood. This receptor was taken from a female donor with papillary thyroid cancer or a benign thyroid nodule (not recorded which). Some clones in this sample may be carry-over from other donors' samples.

The CDR3 sequence: CASSLDEDGTGNTEAFF. DNA for the CDR3: TGTGCCAGTAGCTTAGATGAAGACGGGACAGGGAACACTGAAGCTTTCTTT. J is TRBJ1-1 and V is TRBV11-2; the match to TRBD1 covers 8 bases. This CDR3 has 17 amino acids. Germline V gene lookup returns CDR1 SGHAT and CDR2 FQNNGV.